The 25 T cell receptor beta chains below were found in one sample sequenced in a study of blood T cell repertoires in COVID-19. Data came from immunoSEQ multiplex PCR; TCRdb stores just in-frame clones and leaves some out. The data contain roughly 14,000 clones, around 86% of them singletons. Sequencing was done on a sample of peripheral blood. Receptor source: a man aged 55-75 years with acute or convalescent COVID-19.

This clone has only one observation. The chain is built from TRBV4-2 and TRBJ2-1; D is uncertain. The V gene's germline CDR1 is LGHNA and CDR2 YNFKEQ. CDR3 length: 12 amino acids. V lost 1 base to trimming and J lost 9 bases, with 7 bases between them. In DNA, the CDR3 is TGTGCCAGCAGCCAAGGTAGCAGTGAGCAGTTCTTC. Translation: CASSQGSSEQFF.

The chain uses TRBV6-5 and TRBJ2-1; 8 bases are a match to TRBD2. The CDR3 consists of 14 residues. V shed 2 bases, J shed 6 bases, and the junction held 3 bases outside the gene matches. CDR1 and CDR2 (germline): MNHEY, SVGAGI. The CDR3 loop reads CASSYGLAGNEQFF. For the CDR3, the DNA is TGTGCCAGCAGTTACGGCCTAGCGGGCAATGAGCAGTTCTTC.

As for this clone: This sample includes further DNA sequences coding for the same CDR3. This chain connects TRBV6-5 to TRBJ1-2; 10 bases are shared with TRBD1. The germline gives CDR1 MNHEY, CDR2 SVGAGI. The junction had 1 base not matched to a gene; V was cut back by 2 bases and J by 4 bases. The CDR3 runs to 14 residues. CDR3 protein: CASSYGQGGYGYTF. CDR3 DNA sequence: TGTGCCAGCAGTTACGGACAGGGGGGCTATGGCTACACCTTC.

This sequence joins TRBV7-3 and TRBJ2-1; 9 positions agree with TRBD1. Germline V gives CDR1 SGHTA, CDR2 FQGTGA. The CDR3 runs to 15 residues. Trimming at V came to 5 bases and at J to 7 bases, leaving 9 bases not matched to a gene. The CDR3 coding sequence is TGTGCCAGCAGCCCCTACGGGACAGGGATGAATGAGCAGTTCTTC. Its protein is CASSPYGTGMNEQFF.

The chain recombines TRBV28 with TRBJ2-3; possible D gene TRBD2, 6 bases. The V gene's germline CDR1 is MDHEN and CDR2 SYDVKM. This CDR3 region has 16 residues. V dropped 3 bases and J dropped 0 bases, with 13 bases sitting between them. CDR3 sequence (DNA): TGTGCCAGCAGTTTCATTCTAGCGTTGAGCACAGATACGCAGTATTTT. Translated: CASSFILALSTDTQYF. Full variable domain (missing parts from reference TRBV28 and TRBJ2-3): DVKVTQSSRYLVKRTGEKVFLECVQDMDHENMFWYRQDPGLGLRLIYFSYDVKMKEKGDIPEGYSVSREKKERFSLILESASTNQTSMYLCASSFILALSTDTQYFGPGTRLTVL.

This chain joins TRBV7-9 and TRBJ2-1; tentative D call: TRBD2 (5 bases). The CDR3 totals 15 residues. CDR1 SEHNR and CDR2 FQNEAQ come from the germline V gene (reference sequence). V was cut by 5 bases and J by 7 bases, with 18 bases left in between. The CDR3 coding sequence is TGTGCCAGCAGCCAAAGGAGCGGAAAAAGGAATGAGCAGTTCTTC. Translated, it gives CASSQRSGKRNEQFF.

This sequence joins TRBV6-4 and TRBJ2-1, with 12 bases identical to TRBD2. Trimming removed 0 bases from V and 4 bases from J; junction bases left unmatched: 1. This CDR3 has 16 amino acids. Germline V gene lookup returns CDR1 MRHNA and CDR2 SNTAGT. CDR3 DNA: TGTGCCAGCAGTGACTCGACTAGCGGGGGTTACAATGAGCAGTTCTTC. This sequence encodes CASSDSTSGGYNEQFF.

The chain is built from TRBV7-9 and TRBJ1-2; D perhaps matches TRBD1 (6 bases). The CDR3 loop spans 14 amino acids. The V gene's germline CDR1 is SEHNR and CDR2 FQNEAQ (reference sequence). The germline V and J ends were trimmed by 1 base and 4 bases, with 10 bases remaining between them. The CDR3 nucleotides are TGTGCCAGCAGCTTAGTCACAGGGATCTATGGCTACACCTTC. Its protein product is CASSLVTGIYGYTF.

The chain has TRBV12-3 or TRBV12-4 and TRBJ1-1; 11 positions agree with TRBD1. The CDR3 covers 13 residues. V lost 3 bases, J lost 9 bases, and 3 bases stayed unmatched. CDR3 amino acids: CASSLGQGVKAFF. The CDR3 DNA sequence: TGTGCCAGCAGTTTGGGACAGGGGGTTAAAGCTTTCTTT.

The chain is built from TRBV11-2 and TRBJ1-6; tentatively, D is TRBD1 (5 bases). The V gene's germline CDR1 is SGHAT and CDR2 FQNNGV. V was trimmed by 1 base and J by 10 bases, leaving 17 bases between them. CDR3 size: 16 residues. CDR3: CASSLGGVVGESPLHF. DNA for the CDR3: TGTGCCAGCAGCTTAGGGGGGGTAGTAGGGGAATCACCCCTCCACTTT. The full variable domain, with the rest looked up from reference TRBV11-2 and TRBJ1-6, is EAGVAQSPRYKIIEKRQSVAFWCNPISGHATLYWYQQILGQGPKLLIQFQNNGVVDDSQLPKDRFSAERLKGVDSTLKIQPAKLEDSAVYLCASSLGGVVGESPLHFGNGTRLTVT.

This sequence joins TRBV27 and TRBJ1-5; perhaps TRBD1 as D (5 bases). Trimming removed 2 bases at V and 0 bases at J, with 17 bases between. CDR1 is MNHEY, CDR2 SMNVEV, per germline (reference sequence). The CDR3 sequence is 18 residues long. The CDR3 loop reads CASSLIAIGRDSNQPQHF. For the CDR3, the DNA is TGTGCCAGCAGTTTAATTGCTATCGGCAGGGATAGCAATCAGCCCCAGCATTTT.

The chain links TRBV5-4 to TRBJ2-2; TRBD2 matches at 11 bases. V was clipped by 3 bases and J by 6 bases; unmatched bases: 4. The length of the CDR3 is 15 residues. The V gene's germline CDR1 is SGHNT and CDR2 YYREEE (reference sequence). The CDR3 DNA follows: TGTGCCAGCAGCTCCTATAGCGGGAGGGCCGGGGAGCTGTTTTTT. The encoded protein is CASSSYSGRAGELFF.

This chain connects TRBV18 to TRBJ2-5; TRBD2 matches 8 bases. Germline values: CDR1 KGHSH, CDR2 LQKENI. The CDR3 has 16 residues. Trimming cost V 0 bases and J 7 bases; bases outside gene matches: 10. The CDR3 sequence is CASSPPTSGSGGTQYF. In DNA form, the CDR3 reads TGTGCCAGCTCACCACCGACCAGCGGGAGTGGTGGGACCCAGTACTTC.

This clone came up once. The chain joins TRBV7-2 to TRBJ2-7, with 8 positions matching TRBD1. The V and J ends lost 5 bases and 2 bases, in that order; junction bases with no gene match: 5. Germline assignment: CDR1 SGHTA and CDR2 FQGNSA. There are 14 residues in the CDR3. The CDR3 DNA follows: TGTGCCAGCAGCCCAGGACAGGGCCCCTACGAGCAGTACTTC. It is translated as CASSPGQGPYEQYF.

The chain recombines TRBV19 with TRBJ2-5; 7 bases align to TRBD2. This CDR3 has 14 amino acids. Germline assignment: CDR1 LNHDA and CDR2 SQIVND (reference sequence). The ends lost 3 bases at V and 3 bases at J; junction bases unmatched: 4. The CDR3 reads CASSISSGKETQYF. CDR3 nucleotide sequence: TGTGCCAGTAGTATTTCGAGCGGGAAAGAGACCCAGTACTTC.

CDR3 bases: TGTGCCAGCAGTTTACACCCTCCACCAGGACAGGTTCTCTCTGGGGCCAACGTCCTGACTTTC. It translates to CASSLHPPPGQVLSGANVLTF. The V gene is TRBV27, the J gene TRBJ2-6, with 7 bases identical to TRBD1. Germline lookup yields CDR1 MNHEY and CDR2 SMNVEV (reference sequence). This CDR3 spans 21 amino acids. Losses at the gene ends were 2 bases for V and 0 bases for J; bases not matched to a gene: 16.

This clone was detected only a few times. V usage is TRBV4-1 and J usage is TRBJ2-7, with TRBD1 matching over 8 bases. Per the germline V gene, CDR1 is MGHRA and CDR2 is YSYEKL. There are 15 residues in the CDR3. The V and J ends lost 4 bases and 5 bases, in that order; junction bases with no gene match: 10. The CDR3 bases are TGCGCCAGCAGCCGTTCGGGACAGGACACCGACGAGCAGTACTTC. Protein product: CASSRSGQDTDEQYF.

The chain is built from TRBV6-5 and TRBJ2-7, with 7 bases aligning to TRBD2. The CDR3 is 14 amino acids. Germline CDR1 and CDR2: MNHEY and SVGAGI. Losses at the gene ends were 6 bases for V and 4 bases for J; bases not matched to a gene: 9. CDR3 nucleotide sequence: TGTGCCAGCAGCCCCACCGGGACTATTTACGAGCAGTACTTC. This sequence encodes CASSPTGTIYEQYF.

J is TRBJ2-4 and V is TRBV19; 9 bases fit TRBD1. V was clipped by 7 bases and J by 1 base; unmatched bases: 5. The CDR3 loop spans 15 amino acids. Germline loops: CDR1 LNHDA, CDR2 SQIVND (reference sequence). The CDR3 nucleotides are TGTGCCAGTACCCCCGGACAGGGGGCCAAAAACATTCAGTACTTC. It yields the protein CASTPGQGAKNIQYF.

Note on this clone: Possible read error: a much larger clone is one base away. The chain couples TRBV9 to TRBJ2-1, with D hard to call. Trimming removed 1 base from V and 5 bases from J, with 10 bases in between. Germline V gene lookup returns CDR1 SGDLS and CDR2 YYNGEE. This CDR3 comprises 14 residues. CDR3 residues: CASSVRAANNEQFF. The CDR3 DNA follows: TGTGCCAGCAGCGTAAGAGCAGCGAACAATGAGCAGTTCTTC.

The V and J genes are TRBV4-2 and TRBJ2-5; D is undetermined. Trimming shortened V by 0 bases and J by 2 bases, and 13 bases separated the two germline ends. The length of the CDR3 is 16 residues. Germline CDR1 is LGHNA and CDR2 is YNFKEQ. The CDR3 loop reads CASSQDWPGLQETQYF. In DNA form, the CDR3 reads TGTGCCAGCAGCCAAGATTGGCCGGGTTTGCAAGAGACCCAGTACTTC.

The chain uses TRBV19 and TRBJ2-4; D might be TRBD1 (6 bases). Trimming removed 4 bases from V and 0 bases from J, with 22 bases in between. CDR3 length equals 19 residues. Germline CDR1 and CDR2: LNHDA and SQIVND (reference sequence). The CDR3 here is CASSRGGTGYLLAKNIQYF. The CDR3 DNA follows: TGTGCCAGTAGTAGAGGGGGAACAGGCTATCTCCTAGCCAAAAACATTCAGTACTTC.

CDR3 coding DNA: TGTGCCAGCAGCCTCCGGGACAGGGGTTTGGGGACAGATACGCAGTATTTT. It translates to CASSLRDRGLGTDTQYF. The chain employs TRBV7-8 and TRBJ2-3; TRBD1 aligns across 10 bases. The CDR3 covers 17 residues. Germline assignment: CDR1 SGHVS and CDR2 FQNEAQ. Germline trimming cut 5 bases from V and 3 bases from J; bases unmatched to any gene: 11.

In its sample, this clone was seen a few times. The V call is TRBV19, the J call TRBJ2-7, with TRBD2 matching over 7 bases. CDR3 size: 15 residues. Unmatched junction bases numbered 8, after V lost 1 base and J lost 5 bases. Germline values: CDR1 LNHDA, CDR2 SQIVND (reference sequence). CDR3 region: CASSIGASGGDEQYF. The CDR3 coding sequence is TGTGCCAGTAGTATAGGGGCTAGCGGCGGGGACGAGCAGTACTTC.

The rearrangement links TRBV29-1 to TRBJ2-1; a weak D match, TRBD1 (8 bases). The V end was cut by 6 bases, the J end by 5 bases, with 17 bases between. The CDR3 totals 14 residues. CDR1 is SQVTM and CDR2 is ANQGSEA in the germline V gene. The DNA of the CDR3 is TGCAGCGTCTCGTGGACAGGGAGGGACAATGAGCAGTTCTTC. Amino acids: CSVSWTGRDNEQFF.